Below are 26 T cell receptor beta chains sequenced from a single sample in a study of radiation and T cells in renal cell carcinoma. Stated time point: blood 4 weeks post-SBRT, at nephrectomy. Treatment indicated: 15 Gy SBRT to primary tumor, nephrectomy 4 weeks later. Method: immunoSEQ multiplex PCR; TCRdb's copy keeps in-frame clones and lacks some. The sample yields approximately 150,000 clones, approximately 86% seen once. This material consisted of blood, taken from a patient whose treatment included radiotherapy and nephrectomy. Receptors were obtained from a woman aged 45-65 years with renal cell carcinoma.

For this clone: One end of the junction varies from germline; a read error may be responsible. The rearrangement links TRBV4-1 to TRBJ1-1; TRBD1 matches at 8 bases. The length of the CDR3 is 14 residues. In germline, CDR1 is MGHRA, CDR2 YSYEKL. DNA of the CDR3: TGCGCCAGCAGCGAAGAGGACAGGGATCTGGGAGCTTTCTTT. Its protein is CASSEEDRDLGAFF.

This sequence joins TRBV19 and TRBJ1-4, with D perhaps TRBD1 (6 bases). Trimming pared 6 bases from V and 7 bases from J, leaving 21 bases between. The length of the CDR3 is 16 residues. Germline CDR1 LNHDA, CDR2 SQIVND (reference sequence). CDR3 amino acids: CASRPNRDTYSEKLFF. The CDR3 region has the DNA TGTGCCAGTAGACCAAATCGGGACACCTACTCTGAAAAACTGTTTTTT.

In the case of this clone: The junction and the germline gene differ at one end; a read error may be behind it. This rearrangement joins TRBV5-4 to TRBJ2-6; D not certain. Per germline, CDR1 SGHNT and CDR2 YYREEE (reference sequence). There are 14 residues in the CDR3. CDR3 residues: CASSPVAGANVLTF. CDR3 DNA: TGCGCCAGCAGCCCGGTTGCGGGGGCCAACGTCCTGACTTTC.

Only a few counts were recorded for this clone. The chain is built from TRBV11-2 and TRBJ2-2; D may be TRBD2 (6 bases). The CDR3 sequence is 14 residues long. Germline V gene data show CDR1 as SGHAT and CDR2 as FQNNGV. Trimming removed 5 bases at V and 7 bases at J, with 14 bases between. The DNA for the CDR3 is TGTGCCAGCAGCGTCAAGCGGGCTGGCGGGGAGCTGTTTTTT. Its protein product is CASSVKRAGGELFF.

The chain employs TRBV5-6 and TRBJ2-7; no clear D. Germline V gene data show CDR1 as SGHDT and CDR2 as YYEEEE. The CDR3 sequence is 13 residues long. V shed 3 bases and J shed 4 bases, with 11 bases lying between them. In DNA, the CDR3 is TGTGCCAGCAGCTCGGCAGGCTATTACGAGCAGTACTTC. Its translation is CASSSAGYYEQYF.

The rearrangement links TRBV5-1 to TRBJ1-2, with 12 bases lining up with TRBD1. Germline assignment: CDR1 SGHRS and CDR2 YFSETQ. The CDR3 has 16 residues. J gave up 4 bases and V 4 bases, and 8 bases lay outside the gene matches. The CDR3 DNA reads TGCGCCAGCAGCCCGAGTCCGGGACAGGGGGCCTATGGCTACACCTTC. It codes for CASSPSPGQGAYGYTF.

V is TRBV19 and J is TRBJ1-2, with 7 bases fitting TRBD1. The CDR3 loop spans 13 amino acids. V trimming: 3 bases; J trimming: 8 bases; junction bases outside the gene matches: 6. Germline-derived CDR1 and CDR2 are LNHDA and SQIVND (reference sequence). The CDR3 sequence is CASSIRWTGGYTF. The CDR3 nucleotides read TGTGCCAGTAGTATTAGATGGACAGGCGGCTACACCTTC. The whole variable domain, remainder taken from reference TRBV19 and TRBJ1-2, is DGGITQSPKYLFRKEGQNVTLSCEQNLNHDAMYWYRQDPGQGLRLIYYSQIVNDFQKGDIAEGYSVSREKKESFPLTVTSAQKNPTAFYLCASSIRWTGGYTFGSGTRLTVV.

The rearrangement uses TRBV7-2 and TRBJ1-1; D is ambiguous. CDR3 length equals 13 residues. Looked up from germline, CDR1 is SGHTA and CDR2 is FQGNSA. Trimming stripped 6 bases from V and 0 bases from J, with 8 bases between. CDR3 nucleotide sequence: TGTGCCAGCAGAGAGGATATGAACACTGAAGCTTTCTTT. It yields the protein CASREDMNTEAFF.

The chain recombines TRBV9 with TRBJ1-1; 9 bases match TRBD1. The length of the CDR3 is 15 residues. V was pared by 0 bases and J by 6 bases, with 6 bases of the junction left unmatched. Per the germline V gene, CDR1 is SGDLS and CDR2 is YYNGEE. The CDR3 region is CASSVDRQGEAEAFF. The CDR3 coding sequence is TGTGCCAGCAGCGTAGATAGACAGGGGGAAGCTGAAGCTTTCTTT.

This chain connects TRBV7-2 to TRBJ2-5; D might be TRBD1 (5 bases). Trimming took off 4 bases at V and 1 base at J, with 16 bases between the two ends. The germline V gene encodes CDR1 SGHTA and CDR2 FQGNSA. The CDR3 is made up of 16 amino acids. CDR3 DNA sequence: TGTGCCAGCAGCTCAGCGAGACAGAAACTCCAAGAGACCCAGTACTTC. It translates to CASSSARQKLQETQYF.

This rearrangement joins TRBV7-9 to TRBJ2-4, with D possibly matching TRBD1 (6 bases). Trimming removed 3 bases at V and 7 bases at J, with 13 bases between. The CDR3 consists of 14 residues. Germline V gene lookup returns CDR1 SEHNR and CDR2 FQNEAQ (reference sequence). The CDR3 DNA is TGTGCCAGCAGCTTCGGCCATCAGGGGAACATTCAGTACTTC. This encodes CASSFGHQGNIQYF.

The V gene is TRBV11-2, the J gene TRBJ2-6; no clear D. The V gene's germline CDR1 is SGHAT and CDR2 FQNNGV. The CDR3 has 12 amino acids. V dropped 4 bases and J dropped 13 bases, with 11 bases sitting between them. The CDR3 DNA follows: TGTGCCAGCAGCTACTCCCCCCCGGTCCTGACTTTC. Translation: CASSYSPPVLTF.

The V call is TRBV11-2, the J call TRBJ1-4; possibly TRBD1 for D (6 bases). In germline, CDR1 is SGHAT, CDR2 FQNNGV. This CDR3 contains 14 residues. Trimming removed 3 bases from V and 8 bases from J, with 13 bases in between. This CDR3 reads CASSLLEGDEKLFF. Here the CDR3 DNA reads TGTGCCAGCAGCTTGTTGGAGGGGGACGAAAAACTGTTTTTT.

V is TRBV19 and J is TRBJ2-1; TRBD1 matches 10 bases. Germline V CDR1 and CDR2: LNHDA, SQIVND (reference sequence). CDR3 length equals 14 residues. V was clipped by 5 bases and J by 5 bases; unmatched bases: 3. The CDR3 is CASSLGQGDNEQFF. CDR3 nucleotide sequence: TGTGCCAGTAGTCTCGGACAGGGGGACAATGAGCAGTTCTTC.

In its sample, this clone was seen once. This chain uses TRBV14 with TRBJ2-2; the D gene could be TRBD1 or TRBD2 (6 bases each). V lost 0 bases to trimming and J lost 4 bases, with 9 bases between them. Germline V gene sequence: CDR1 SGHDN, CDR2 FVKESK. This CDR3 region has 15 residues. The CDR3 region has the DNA TGTGCCAGCAGCCAAGATGGAGGGGGCACCGGGGAGCTGTTTTTT. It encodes CASSQDGGGTGELFF.

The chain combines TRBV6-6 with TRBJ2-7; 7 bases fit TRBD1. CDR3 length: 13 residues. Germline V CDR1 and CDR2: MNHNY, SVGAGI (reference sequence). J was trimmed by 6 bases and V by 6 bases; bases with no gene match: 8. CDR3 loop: CASSTRDSVEQYF. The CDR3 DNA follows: TGTGCCAGCAGCACCCGGGACAGTGTCGAGCAGTACTTC.

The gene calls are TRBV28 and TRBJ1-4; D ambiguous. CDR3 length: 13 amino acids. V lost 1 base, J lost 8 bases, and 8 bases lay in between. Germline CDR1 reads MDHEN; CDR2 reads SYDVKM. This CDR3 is CASSLSSREKLFF. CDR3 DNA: TGTGCCAGCAGTTTATCCAGCCGGGAAAAACTGTTTTTT.

DNA of the CDR3: TGTGCCAGCAGTCCCCGGGGCGGCGTCCCTGAAGCTTTCTTT. Residues: CASSPRGGVPEAFF. This chain joins TRBV11-3 and TRBJ1-1; D may be TRBD1 (5 bases). The CDR3 is made up of 14 amino acids. In germline, CDR1 is SGHNT, CDR2 YENEEA. The V end was cut by 6 bases, the J end by 6 bases, with 17 bases between.

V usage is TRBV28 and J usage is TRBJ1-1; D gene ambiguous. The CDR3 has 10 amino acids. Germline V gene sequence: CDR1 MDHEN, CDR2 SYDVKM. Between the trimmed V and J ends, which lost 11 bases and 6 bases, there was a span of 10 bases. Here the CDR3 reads CAAWGAEAFF. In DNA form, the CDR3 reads TGTGCCGCCTGGGGTGCTGAAGCTTTCTTT.

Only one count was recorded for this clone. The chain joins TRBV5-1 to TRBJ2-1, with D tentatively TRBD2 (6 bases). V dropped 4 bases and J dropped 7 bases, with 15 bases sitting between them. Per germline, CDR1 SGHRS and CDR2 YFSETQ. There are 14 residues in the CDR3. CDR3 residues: CASSAGRLGNEQFF. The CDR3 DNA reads TGCGCCAGCAGCGCGGGACGACTGGGTAATGAGCAGTTCTTC.

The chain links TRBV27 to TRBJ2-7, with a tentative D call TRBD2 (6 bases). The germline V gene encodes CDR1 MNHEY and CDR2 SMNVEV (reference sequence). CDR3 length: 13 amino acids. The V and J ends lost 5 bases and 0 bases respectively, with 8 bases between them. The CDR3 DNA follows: TGTGCCAGCAGTCTGACTAGCTCCTACGAGCAGTACTTC. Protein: CASSLTSSYEQYF.

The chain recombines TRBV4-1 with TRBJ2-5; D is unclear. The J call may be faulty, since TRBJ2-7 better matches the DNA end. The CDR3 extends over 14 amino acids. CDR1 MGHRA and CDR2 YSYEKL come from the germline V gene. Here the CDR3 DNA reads TGCGCCAGCAGCCAAGACCTCACTTCCTACGAGCAGTACTTC. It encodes CASSQDLTSYEQYF.

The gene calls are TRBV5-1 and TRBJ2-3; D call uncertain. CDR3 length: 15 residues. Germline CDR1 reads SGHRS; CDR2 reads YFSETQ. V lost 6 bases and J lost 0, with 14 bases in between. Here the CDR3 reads CASTSGGSSTDTQYF. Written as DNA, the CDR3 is TGCGCCAGCACCTCGGGCGGATCTAGCACAGATACGCAGTATTTT.

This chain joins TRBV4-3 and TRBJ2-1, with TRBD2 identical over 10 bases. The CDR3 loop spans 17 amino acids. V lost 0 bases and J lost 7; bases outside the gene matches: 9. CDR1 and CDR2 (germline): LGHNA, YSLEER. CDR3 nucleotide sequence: TGCGCCAGCAGCCAAGATGTCCTAGCGGGAGTAAAGAATGAGCAGTTCTTC. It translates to CASSQDVLAGVKNEQFF.

CDR3 amino acids: CASSKQGGYGYTF. CDR3 coding DNA: TGTGCCAGCAGCAAACAGGGGGGCTATGGCTACACCTTC. The chain uses TRBV9 and TRBJ1-2; 8 bases align to TRBD1. CDR3 length: 13 residues. Germline V lookup: CDR1 SGDLS, CDR2 YYNGEE. With V trimmed by 4 bases and J by 4 bases, 3 bases remained unmatched.

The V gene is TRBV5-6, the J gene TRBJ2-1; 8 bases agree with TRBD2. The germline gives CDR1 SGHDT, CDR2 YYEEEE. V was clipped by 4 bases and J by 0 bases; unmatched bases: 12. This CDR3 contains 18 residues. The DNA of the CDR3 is TGTGCCAGCAGCATAATGAGGACGCGGGGGGTCTCCTACAATGAGCAGTTCTTC. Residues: CASSIMRTRGVSYNEQFF. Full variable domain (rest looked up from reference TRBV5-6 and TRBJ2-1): DAGVTQSPTHLIKTRGQQVTLRCSPKSGHDTVSWYQQALGQGPQFIFQYYEEEERQRGNFPDRFSGHQFPNYSSELNVNALLLGDSALYLCASSIMRTRGVSYNEQFFGPGTRLTVL.